The sequence of this T cell receptor beta chain was determined in a study of cytomegalovirus exposure and HLA in healthy donors. Study-level results: Later analysis suggested links between common viral pathogens and several top significant clusters.

The PCR contained 60 Vbeta and 13 Jbeta primers. Only in-frame clones appear in the TCRdb table, and some are missing; sequencing was by immunoSEQ multiplex PCR. The data hold fewer than 200,000 clones, with about 75% observed a single time. The germline V and J ends were trimmed by 5 bases and 5 bases, with 15 bases remaining between them. This CDR3 has 14 residues. CDR1 and CDR2 (germline): SEHNR, FQNEAQ (reference sequence). About this clone: As yet, its antigen is unknown.

Specimen: PBMCs. This clonotype was obtained from a female donor in good health and CMV-seronegative. The J gene is TRBJ1-2, the V gene TRBV7-9; D unclear. The CDR3 coding sequence is TGTGCCAGCAGCCCCGGAGGAGCAAGATATGGCTACACCTTC. Protein product: CASSPGGARYGYTF.